The clone carrying this TCR beta chain was observed a handful of times. The target antigen is unknown. Germline CDR1 is LNHNV and CDR2 is YYDKDF (reference sequence). The CDR3 totals 16 residues. J gave up 7 bases and V 4 bases, and 11 bases lay outside the gene matches. MiXCR was run by TCRdb on the RT-PCR reads, yielding one entry per CDR3 protein. Among roughly 500,000 distinct CDR3 sequences listed, roughly 23% were seen once. The data originate from a study of response to subunit inactivated influenza vaccine. Study outcomes and limitations: Each seasonal influenza vaccination, the authors suggested, recruits few new T cells.

This rearrangement joins TRBV15 to TRBJ2-2; 8 bases fit TRBD1. Sample: CD4+ T cells sorted from PBMCs, taken 5 days after vaccination. This TCR came from a man aged 50 to 60 who received an inactivated influenza vaccine. CDR3 bases: TGTGCCACCAGCAACTTCCGGGACAGGTTAGGCGGGGAGCTGTTTTTT. It codes for CATSNFRDRLGGELFF. Together with reference TRBV15 and TRBJ2-2, the CDR3 gives the full variable domain: DAMVIQNPRYQVTQFGKPVTLSCSQTLNHNVMYWYQQKSSQAPKLLFHYYDKDFNNEADTPDNFQSRRPNTSFCFLDIRSPGLGDTAMYLCATSNFRDRLGGELFFGEGSRLTVL.